The following is a T cell receptor (beta chain) sequence with its context. This sample was taken from a study of control samples from healthy donors and cancer patients. Germline lookup yields CDR1 SQVTM and CDR2 ANQGSEA. Trimming took off 4 bases at V and 4 bases at J, with 10 bases between the two ends. This CDR3 comprises 13 residues. Profiling relied on immunoSEQ multiplex PCR, and the TCRdb table lists in-frame clones only, not all of them. The sample has some 82,000 clones, around 84% seen once. The sequence derives from a man aged 55 to 70 with head and neck cancer. This rearrangement joins TRBV29-1 to TRBJ2-2; D is possibly TRBD2 (5 bases). The sequencing input was PBMCs. Written as DNA, the CDR3 is TGCAGCGTTGGGTTTCGGGGCACCGGGGAGCTGTTTTTT. This sequence encodes CSVGFRGTGELFF.